The T cell receptor (beta chain) under discussion was sequenced for a study of T cells in Graves' hyperthyroidism and ophthalmopathy. Turning to the study itself: Peripheral blood was secured at the point of initial diagnosis, before any treatment.

V lost 0 bases and J 3 bases, leaving 9 bases between the germline ends. Germline V gene lookup returns CDR1 SGHKS and CDR2 YYEKEE (reference sequence). The CDR3 has 15 residues. Amplification targeted TCR beta CDR3 regions from RNA transcripts. HTBI primers were the set used in a first-round RT-PCR of the TCR CDR3. TCRdb used MiXCR to reprocess the multiplex PCR reads, holding one entry per CDR3 protein. The table includes some 490,000 distinct CDR3 sequences, about 20% detected once. Sequenced: blood. The receptor's source is a woman between 70 and 85 years old with Graves' ophthalmopathy. V usage is TRBV5-5 and J usage is TRBJ2-2; no reliable D call. CDR3 sequence (DNA): TGTGCCAGCAGCTTGGACTCCGAGTACACCGGGGAGCTGTTTTTT. Protein product: CASSLDSEYTGELFF.